This T cell receptor beta chain was profiled in a study of T-cell memory formation after mild COVID-19. The overall study: Largely donor-specific sequence clusters came from a couple of donors.

A remark on this clonotype: Its antigen is unknown.

Per the germline V gene, CDR1 is GTSNPN and CDR2 is SVGIG (reference sequence). Deletions cut 2 bases from V and 7 bases from J, with 9 bases between. The CDR3 runs to 12 residues. Each CDR3 protein is one row after TCRdb ran MiXCR on the 5' RACE reads. The repertoire includes around 420,000 distinct CDR3 sequences, roughly 26% of them detected once, and around 9.5% sits in the top ten. Regarding the study as a whole: Confirmation of SARS-CoV-2 specificity was lacking for second-wave clones peaking day 37.

The genes are TRBV30 and TRBJ2-4; D not resolved. The clonotype comes from an adult woman who had mild COVID-19 (a few samples of this study predate the infection). Cell type and time point are not known. Sequencing was done on a sample of PBMCs or a T cell subset sorted from them (not recorded which). The CDR3 region is CAWSKVDNIQYF. For the CDR3, the DNA is TGTGCCTGGAGTAAGGTAGACAACATTCAGTACTTC. Full variable domain (outside the CDR3, taken from reference TRBV30 and TRBJ2-4): SQTIHQWPATLVQPVGSPLSLECTVEGTSNPNLYWYRQAAGRGLQLLFYSVGIGQISSEVPQNLSASRPQDRQFILSSKKLLLSDSGFYLCAWSKVDNIQYFGAGTRLSVL.